This is a list of T cell receptor beta chains from one sample in a study of T cells in Graves' hyperthyroidism and ophthalmopathy. In TCRdb, the multiplex PCR reads were re-called with MiXCR into one record per CDR3 protein. The sample has roughly 500,000 distinct CDR3 sequences; 35% to 55% are singletons. The sequencing input was peripheral blood or thyroid tissue (not recorded which). The receptors derive from an adult woman with Graves' disease, either hyperthyroidism or ophthalmopathy (not recorded which). Each CDR3 is given with its conserved first and last residue. The D gene is left open where the match is weak. Not all rows give a size; the values are once, few, many and, for expanded clones, a class.

J | D | V | size | CDR3 | DNA
TRBJ2-7 | - | TRBV4-2 | many | CASSQGQKNYEQYF | TGTGCCAGCAGCCAAGGACAGAAGAACTACGAGCAGTACTTC
TRBJ2-1 | - | TRBV5-1 | - | CASSSKPDLVRYNEQFF | TGCGCCAGCAGCTCTAAACCGGACCTTGTGAGGTACAATGAGCAGTTCTTC
TRBJ1-1 | - | TRBV9 | once | CASSARSARKSNTEAFF | TGTGCCAGCAGCGCCCGCAGTGCTAGAAAGTCGAACACTGAAGCTTTCTTT
TRBJ1-2 | TRBD1 | TRBV10-3 | few | CAISSGQGDGYTF | TGTGCCATCAGTTCGGGACAGGGAGATGGCTACACCTTC
TRBJ1-1 | - | TRBV29-1 | - | CSLDGLNTEAFF | TGCAGCCTGGACGGCTTGAACACTGAAGCTTTCTTT
TRBJ1-1 | TRBD1 | TRBV18 | - | CASLPQGRTEAFF | TGTGCCAGCTTACCACAGGGGCGAACTGAAGCTTTCTTT
TRBJ2-7 | - | TRBV11-2 | many | CASSLVYEQYF | TGTGCCAGCAGCTTAGTCTACGAGCAGTACTTC
TRBJ2-7 | - | TRBV27 | few | CASSFLLANIHEQYF | TGTGCCAGCAGTTTTCTGCTAGCGAATATCCACGAGCAGTACTTC
TRBJ1-5 | - | TRBV19 | - | CASTLQGGQPQHF | TGTGCCAGTACCCTACAGGGTGGTCAGCCCCAGCATTTT
TRBJ2-3 | TRBD1 | TRBV15 | - | CATSVDREVTDTQYF | TGTGCCACCAGCGTGGACAGGGAGGTCACAGATACGCAGTATTTT
TRBJ2-7 | - | TRBV4-1 | many | CASSRVGPRYHEQYF | TGCGCCAGCAGCCGAGTTGGGCCCCGATACCACGAGCAGTACTTC
TRBJ1-1 | TRBD1 | TRBV7-3 | - | CASSPTYKGALTEAFF | TGTGCCAGCAGCCCGACGTACAAGGGGGCTTTAACTGAAGCTTTCTTT
TRBJ2-7 | TRBD1 | TRBV10-3 | - | CAVLGGTGAYEQYF | TGTGCCGTATTAGGCGGGACAGGGGCCTACGAGCAGTACTTC
TRBJ1-5 | TRBD1 | TRBV7-9 | - | CATRGTGNQPQHF | TGTGCCACCAGAGGGACAGGCAATCAGCCCCAGCATTTT
TRBJ2-7 | TRBD2 | TRBV13 | many | CASSSGRLAIHEQYF | TGTGCCAGCAGCTCCGGCAGACTAGCGATTCACGAGCAGTACTTC
TRBJ2-2 | - | TRBV6-6 | - | CASTREFNTGELFF | TGTGCCAGCACACGGGAATTTAACACCGGGGAGCTGTTTTTT
TRBJ1-1 | - | TRBV19 | few | CATSLQGTEAFF | TGTGCCACGAGCTTACAGGGTACCGAAGCTTTCTTT
TRBJ1-1 | - | TRBV29-1 | - | CSVDISTNTEAFF | TGCAGCGTTGATATCAGCACTAACACTGAAGCTTTCTTT
TRBJ1-2 | - | TRBV15 | few | CATSRRDGSPLRGYTF | TGTGCCACCAGCAGACGGGACGGATCCCCGTTGAGGGGCTACACCTTC
TRBJ2-7 | - | TRBV20-1 | few | CSATTRAYYEQYF | TGCAGTGCCACGACTCGGGCATACTACGAGCAGTACTTC
TRBJ2-7 | - | TRBV4-2 | many | CASSQGGDYEQYF | TGTGCCAGCAGCCAAGGGGGCGACTACGAGCAGTACTTC
TRBJ2-5 | TRBD2 | TRBV7-9 | - | CASSYRPGTSGNQETQYF | TGTGCCAGCAGCTACAGACCCGGGACTAGCGGGAATCAAGAGACCCAGTACTTC
TRBJ1-1 | TRBD1 | TRBV2 | - | CASSGLDGPGQGDTEAFF | TGTGCCAGCAGTGGACTAGACGGACCGGGACAGGGTGATACTGAAGCTTTCTTT
TRBJ2-5 | - | TRBV7-9 | - | CASSLVPWAFQETQYF | TGTGCCAGCAGCTTAGTACCCTGGGCATTCCAAGAGACCCAGTACTTC
TRBJ1-6 | - | TRBV2 | many | CASSVYRLTDSPLHF | TGTGCCAGCAGTGTATACAGGCTTACCGATTCACCCCTCCACTTT
TRBJ2-2 | - | TRBV7-3 | many | CASSLGEGTGELFF | TGTGCCAGCAGCTTAGGTGAGGGAACTGGGGAGCTGTTTTTT
TRBJ2-6 | - | TRBV10-3 | - | CATQRDHNSGANVLTF | TGTGCCACCCAACGGGACCACAACTCTGGGGCCAACGTCCTGACTTTC
TRBJ2-2 | - | TRBV24-1 | - | CATSDPTGTRTGELFF | TGTGCCACCAGTGATCCGACCGGGACTCGCACCGGGGAGCTGTTTTTT
TRBJ2-2 | - | TRBV12-3/TRBV12-4 | many | CASSRQLNTGELFF | TGTGCCAGCAGTCGACAGTTAAACACCGGGGAGCTGTTTTTT
TRBJ1-2 | - | TRBV15 | - | CATSRDFGGSYGYTF | TGTGCCACCAGCAGAGATTTTGGGGGGTCTTATGGCTACACCTTC
TRBJ1-2 | - | TRBV6-1 | - | CASTNGRRGYTF | TGTGCCAGCACTAACGGACGAAGAGGCTACACCTTC